The 20 T cell receptor beta chains reported below all come from one sample, sequenced in a study of human T cells and chemical hapten exposure. TCRdb re-called the RACE reads with MiXCR, one entry per CDR3 protein. The sample contains under 40,000 distinct CDR3 sequences, approximately 10% of which appear only once. Time point given: pre-sensitization, week 0. Treatment of the sample: therapeutic diphenylcyclopropenone sensitization with weekly scalp DPC. The template was total RNA from unfractionated whole blood. Here the sequenced sample was whole blood, taken in connection with sensitization to the hapten diphenylcyclopropenone (DPC). These receptors came from a man between 50 and 59 years old with alopecia areata. Some clones in this sample may be carry-over from other donors' samples.

The chain is built from TRBV6-5 and TRBJ1-4, with D perhaps matching TRBD1 (5 bases). The CDR3 loop spans 15 amino acids. Germline CDR1 and CDR2: MNHEY and SVGAGI. The germline V and J ends were trimmed by 0 bases and 0 bases, with 5 bases remaining between them. CDR3 DNA: TGTGCCAGCAGTTACTCAGGGGCAACTAATGAAAAACTGTTTTTT. It codes for CASSYSGATNEKLFF.

This clonotype was detected only once. The chain has TRBV29-1 and TRBJ2-1; 11 bases are shared with TRBD1. CDR1 and CDR2 (germline): SQVTM, ANQGSEA. With 6 bases clipped from V and 0 bases from J, the junction kept 4 bases outside the gene matches. The CDR3 contains 15 residues. CDR3 DNA: TGCAGCGTCGGAGGGACAGGGGGCTCCTACAATGAGCAGTTCTTC. Translated: CSVGGTGGSYNEQFF.

This clonotype appeared many times. V and J are TRBV7-2 and TRBJ1-2; 7 bases fit TRBD1. The V gene's germline CDR1 is SGHTA and CDR2 FQGNSA. This CDR3 region has 14 residues. Losses at the gene ends were 1 base for V and 4 bases for J; bases not matched to a gene: 3. The CDR3 region has the DNA TGTGCCAGCAGCTTAGGGGGACAGACCTATGGCTACACCTTC. Amino acids: CASSLGGQTYGYTF.

This clonotype was counted ten times or more. V gene TRBV4-1 combines with J gene TRBJ2-1; 9 bases align to TRBD2. Per germline, CDR1 MGHRA and CDR2 YSYEKL. Unmatched junction bases numbered 14, after V lost 6 bases and J lost 2 bases. The CDR3 runs to 18 residues. CDR3 sequence reads: CASRHSLAGLLTYNEQFF. The CDR3 DNA follows: TGCGCCAGCAGACATAGCCTAGCGGGGCTCCTAACCTACAATGAGCAGTTCTTC.

The V call is TRBV29-1, the J call TRBJ2-1; 7 bases line up with TRBD2. Germline V gene lookup returns CDR1 SQVTM and CDR2 ANQGSEA. The CDR3 has 13 amino acids. The V segment lost 3 bases and the J segment 5 bases; nucleotides outside the gene matches: 4. The CDR3 DNA is TGCAGCGTTGACGTGGCGGGGGACAATGAGCAGTTCTTC. Translated, it gives CSVDVAGDNEQFF.

A few counts support this clonotype. The rearrangement joins TRBV24-1 to TRBJ1-5; 10 positions agree with TRBD1. Germline CDR1 is KGHDR and CDR2 is SFDVKD. V lost 4 bases to trimming and J lost 7 bases; unmatched junction nucleotides: 12. The CDR3 extends over 17 amino acids. The CDR3: CATSDETGGGIGQPQHF. The CDR3, as DNA: TGTGCCACCAGTGACGAGACAGGGGGCGGAATTGGACAGCCCCAGCATTTT.

The rearrangement links TRBV2 to TRBJ2-5; D uncertain. The germline V gene encodes CDR1 SNHLY and CDR2 FYNNEI. This CDR3 comprises 11 residues. V was shortened by 7 bases and J by 2 bases, with 5 bases between the two germline ends. CDR3 DNA sequence: TGTGCCAGCACCGCTCAAGAGACCCAGTACTTC. Residues: CASTAQETQYF.

This clonotype appeared a few times. The CDR3 DNA is TGCGCCGGGAACAGGGGGGCCTACGAGCAGTACTTC. Translation: CAGNRGAYEQYF. The chain employs TRBV10-1 and TRBJ2-7, with 8 bases that match TRBD1. Unmatched junction bases numbered 5, after V lost 11 bases and J lost 2 bases. Germline assignment: CDR1 WNHNN and CDR2 SYGVQD (reference sequence). This CDR3 spans 12 amino acids.

This clonotype appeared many times. The chain links TRBV7-9 to TRBJ2-2; weak D call: TRBD2 (6 bases). V was cut by 5 bases and J by 6 bases, with 10 bases left in between. The CDR3 sequence is 13 residues long. The germline CDR1 and CDR2 sequences are SEHNR and FQNEAQ (reference sequence). Here the CDR3 reads CASSELAPGELFF. Written as DNA, the CDR3 is TGTGCCAGCAGCGAACTAGCTCCCGGGGAGCTGTTTTTT. Full variable domain (rest looked up from reference TRBV7-9 and TRBJ2-2): DTGVSQNPRHKITKRGQNVTFRCDPISEHNRLYWYRQTLGQGPEFLTYFQNEAQLEKSRLLSDRFSAERPKGSFSTLEIQRTEQGDSAMYLCASSELAPGELFFGEGSRLTVL.

This clonotype was counted ten times or more. This rearrangement joins TRBV5-1 to TRBJ2-5; D not certain. The ends were cut back, 3 bases at V and 5 bases at J, with 17 bases in the middle. Germline V gives CDR1 SGHRS, CDR2 YFSETQ. CDR3 length: 15 amino acids. CDR3 residues: CASSSGRAGSETQYF. CDR3 DNA: TGCGCCAGCAGCTCAGGCAGAGCTGGATCGGAGACCCAGTACTTC. The full variable domain, rest sourced from reference TRBV5-1 and TRBJ2-5, is KAGVTQTPRYLIKTRGQQVTLSCSPISGHRSVSWYQQTPGQGLQFLFEYFSETQRNKGNFPGRFSGRQFSNSRSEMNVSTLELGDSALYLCASSSGRAGSETQYFGPGTRLLVL.

This clonotype has more than one count but fewer than ten. The chain employs TRBV6-6 and TRBJ2-7, with no clear D. Trimming cost V 0 bases and J 4 bases, with 7 bases left between them. CDR1 and CDR2 (germline): MNHNY, SVGAGI (reference sequence). This CDR3 spans 13 amino acids. The CDR3 is CASSYSRVYEQYF. DNA of the CDR3: TGTGCCAGCAGTTACTCAAGAGTTTACGAGCAGTACTTC.

This clonotype was seen ten or more times. V gene TRBV9 combines with J gene TRBJ2-3; D gene uncertain. The CDR3 sequence is 12 residues long. Trimming shortened V by 4 bases and J by 2 bases, and 5 bases separated the two germline ends. CDR1 and CDR2 (germline): SGDLS, YYNGEE. CDR3 nucleotides: TGTGCCAGCAGCTTTCTCACAGATACGCAGTATTTT. The encoded protein is CASSFLTDTQYF. The full variable domain, with the rest looked up from reference TRBV9 and TRBJ2-3, is DSGVTQTPKHLITATGQRVTLRCSPRSGDLSVYWYQQSLDQGLQFLIQYYNGEERAKGNILERFSAQQFPDLHSELNLSSLELGDSALYFCASSFLTDTQYFGPGTRLTVL.

This clonotype was found many times. The chain has TRBV7-6 and TRBJ2-5; D might be TRBD2 (5 bases). V was trimmed by 4 bases and J by 2 bases, leaving 5 bases between them. Germline V lookup: CDR1 SGHVS, CDR2 FNYEAQ. The CDR3 spans 12 residues. The CDR3 spells CASSSGQETQYF. The CDR3 nucleotides read TGTGCCAGCAGCTCGGGACAAGAGACCCAGTACTTC.

This clonotype came up many times. This chain connects TRBV19 to TRBJ2-1; 8 bases map to TRBD2. The CDR3 sequence is 14 residues long. The trim removed 7 bases at V and 3 bases at J, leaving 5 bases unmatched. CDR1 and CDR2 (germline): LNHDA, SQIVND (reference sequence). CDR3 loop: CASTLSGIYNEQFF. For the CDR3, the DNA is TGTGCCAGTACCCTTAGCGGGATCTACAATGAGCAGTTCTTC.

This chain links TRBV7-2 with TRBJ2-7; the D gene is possibly TRBD1 (5 bases). The CDR3 sequence is 14 residues long. In germline, CDR1 is SGHTA, CDR2 FQGNSA. With 0 bases removed from V and 2 bases from J, the gap between germline ends came to 8 bases. CDR3: CASSLADTTYEQYF. The CDR3 DNA sequence: TGTGCCAGCAGCTTAGCGGACACGACCTACGAGCAGTACTTC.

This clonotype has just a few counts. The chain uses TRBV4-1 and TRBJ2-1; tentatively, D is TRBD2 (6 bases). V was pared by 0 bases and J by 2 bases, with 14 bases between. This CDR3 spans 17 amino acids. CDR1 MGHRA and CDR2 YSYEKL come from the germline V gene. In DNA, the CDR3 is TGCGCCAGCAGCCAAGAAGGGCGGGTAGCGGCCTACAATGAGCAGTTCTTC. Translation: CASSQEGRVAAYNEQFF.

This clonotype was counted between two and nine times. The chain recombines TRBV20-1 with TRBJ2-7; D gene uncertain. Germline V gene sequence: CDR1 DFQATT, CDR2 SNEGSKA (reference sequence). Trimming took 4 bases from V and 6 from J, leaving 10 bases between them. The CDR3 sequence is 11 residues long. The CDR3 spells CSATERGEQYF. The CDR3 DNA sequence: TGCAGTGCTACAGAGAGAGGCGAGCAGTACTTC.

There are many counts of this clonotype. The V and J genes are TRBV7-9 and TRBJ2-7; tentative D call: TRBD2 (6 bases). Trimming took off 0 bases at V and 4 bases at J, with 19 bases between the two ends. The CDR3 totals 17 residues. From germline, CDR1 is SEHNR and CDR2 FQNEAQ (reference sequence). CDR3: CASSLALARTDLYEQYF. The CDR3 DNA follows: TGTGCCAGCAGCTTAGCCCTAGCGAGAACGGACCTGTACGAGCAGTACTTC.

Note on this clonotype: As the CDR3 is not closed by the conserved phenylalanine or tryptophan, this likely results from a read error. The genes are TRBV27 and TRBJ2-7, with D uncertain. Germline V gene sequence: CDR1 MNHEY, CDR2 SMNVEV (reference sequence). The CDR3 is made up of 13 amino acids. Trimming took off 7 bases at V and 0 bases at J, with 10 bases between the two ends. CDR3 nucleotide sequence: TGTGCCAGCACACCCAGCTTCTCCTACGAGCAGTACTCC. Encoded protein: CASTPSFSYEQYS.

This clonotype has a count of ten or more. V and J are TRBV28 and TRBJ1-5; 7 bases agree with TRBD1. The J segment lost 4 bases and the V segment lost 4 bases, leaving 7 bases of the junction unmatched. CDR1 and CDR2 (germline): MDHEN, SYDVKM. This CDR3 is 15 amino acids long. Here the CDR3 DNA reads TGTGCCAGCAGTTCCCCGGACAGGAGTAATCAGCCCCAGCATTTT. It specifies CASSSPDRSNQPQHF.